This section outlines one T cell receptor (beta chain) sequence together with its context. This clone was detected only once. No cognate antigen has been identified for it. Base qualities are not recorded, but no much larger clone differs from it by a single base. These data come from a study of chemoradiotherapy in HPV16-positive cancers (dated by TCRdb to between 2021 and 2022). Regarding the study in general: Functional T-cell assays on cells from a couple of HPV16-positive patients defined candidate HPV-specific T-cell clones and common TCR motifs. Next, the candidate HPV-specific TCRs and motifs were followed in TCR repertoires from 80 to 90 patients with HPV-related cancers. The study asked whether T-cell immunity to the HPV oncoproteins E6 and E7 changes during chemoradiotherapy and whether this immunity affects survival. Results and caveats for the whole study, not just this receptor: In HPV16-positive patients, expansion of HPV-responsive T cells during chemoradiotherapy was found to be associated with improved recurrence-free survival. Expansion of candidate HPV-specific clones and E7-related TCR motifs was observed in the tumor microenvironment during treatment, whereas no such expansion was observed for non-HPV-specific T cells. The functional definition of HPV-specific T cells was derived from only a couple of HPV16-positive patients, and the survival association was reported for HPV16-positive patients.

The CDR3, from cysteine to phenylalanine, totals 17 residues. Of all the DNA, just the CDR3 is kept, 51 bases in frame from base 1. The germline V and J ends show losses of 2 bases and 5 bases respectively, and no gene match explains 8 bases of the junction. According to the germline V gene, CDR1 reads SGHRS and CDR2 reads YFSETQ. Repertoires were sampled repeatedly over the course of chemoradiotherapy so that clonal expansion in the tumor microenvironment could be followed. The method behind the library was the immunoSEQ multiplex PCR assay. What TCRdb holds here is the immuneACCESS table cut down to in-frame rearrangements. Part of the clones is not present; checked against another copy, under half of the missing clones reflect an unresolved V gene, and the others are unexplained. This sample is represented by 10,000 to 11,000 clones; around 70% of them were singletons. The ten most abundant clones make up 13% to 15% of the sample.

Collection took place from a patient who underwent chemoradiotherapy. The receptor chain draws on TRBV5-1 and TRBJ2-3; TRBD2 matches 13 bases in the middle. The sequence was collected from a human donor with HPV-associated anogenital cancer. The CDR3 amino acid sequence is: CASSFGLAGADIDTQYF. The DNA sequence follows: TGCGCCAGCAGCTTTGGACTAGCGGGGGCAGACATAGATACGCAGTATTTT.